What follows are 2 T cell receptor beta chains derived from one specimen sequenced in a study. TCRdb redid the calling of the RT-PCR reads with MiXCR, one entry per CDR3 protein. The profile shows 550,000 to 750,000 distinct CDR3 sequences, more than 13% of them singletons. Sequenced: memory CD4+ T cells from blood. The receptors shown here come from a female donor in good health, serving as a healthy control.

This clonotype was counted many times. The chain couples TRBV5-1 to TRBJ2-7, with D unresolved. From germline, CDR1 is SGHRS and CDR2 YFSETQ. CDR3 size: 14 residues. V was clipped by 0 bases and J by 1 base, with 8 bases between them. DNA of the CDR3: TGCGCCAGCAGCTTGGCGGTGGGATCCTACGAGCAGTACTTC. It is translated as CASSLAVGSYEQYF.

A few counts support this clonotype. V usage is TRBV5-1 and J usage is TRBJ2-3; D tentatively reads TRBD1 or TRBD2 (5 bases each). Germline-derived CDR1 and CDR2 are SGHRS and YFSETQ. The CDR3 loop spans 14 amino acids. Trimming cost V 7 bases and J 0 bases, with 12 bases left between them. The CDR3 nucleotides are TGCGCCAGCCTCGAGTGGGGGAGCACAGATACGCAGTATTTT. Protein: CASLEWGSTDTQYF. Together with reference TRBV5-1 and TRBJ2-3, the CDR3 gives the full variable domain: KAGVTQTPRYLIKTRGQQVTLSCSPISGHRSVSWYQQTPGQGLQFLFEYFSETQRNKGNFPGRFSGRQFSNSRSEMNVSTLELGDSALYLCASLEWGSTDTQYFGPGTRLTVL.